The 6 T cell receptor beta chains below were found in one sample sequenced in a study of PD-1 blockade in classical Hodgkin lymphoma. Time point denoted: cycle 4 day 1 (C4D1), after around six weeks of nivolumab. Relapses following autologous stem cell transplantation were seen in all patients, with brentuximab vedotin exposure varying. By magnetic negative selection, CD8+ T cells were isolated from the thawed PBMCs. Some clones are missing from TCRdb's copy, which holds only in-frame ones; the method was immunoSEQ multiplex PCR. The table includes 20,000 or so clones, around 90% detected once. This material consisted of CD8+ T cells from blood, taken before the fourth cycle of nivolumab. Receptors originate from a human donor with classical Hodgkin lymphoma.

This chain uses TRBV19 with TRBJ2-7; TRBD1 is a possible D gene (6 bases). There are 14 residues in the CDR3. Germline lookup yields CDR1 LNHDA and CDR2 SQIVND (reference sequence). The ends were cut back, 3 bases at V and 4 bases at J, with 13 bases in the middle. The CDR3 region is CASSIVQGAYEQYF. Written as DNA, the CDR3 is TGTGCCAGTAGTATCGTACAGGGTGCTTACGAGCAGTACTTC.

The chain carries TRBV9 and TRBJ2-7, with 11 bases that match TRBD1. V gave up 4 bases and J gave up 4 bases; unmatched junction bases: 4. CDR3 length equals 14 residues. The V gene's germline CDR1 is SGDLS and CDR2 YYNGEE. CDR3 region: CASSLGQGAYEQYF. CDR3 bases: TGTGCCAGCAGCCTTGGACAGGGGGCGTACGAGCAGTACTTC.

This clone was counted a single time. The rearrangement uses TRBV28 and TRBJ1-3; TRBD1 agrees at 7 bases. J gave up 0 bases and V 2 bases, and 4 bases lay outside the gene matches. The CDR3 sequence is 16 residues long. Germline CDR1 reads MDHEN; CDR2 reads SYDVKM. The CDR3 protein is CASSLGTDTSGNTIYF. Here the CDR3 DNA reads TGTGCCAGCAGTTTAGGGACAGACACCTCTGGAAACACCATATATTTT.

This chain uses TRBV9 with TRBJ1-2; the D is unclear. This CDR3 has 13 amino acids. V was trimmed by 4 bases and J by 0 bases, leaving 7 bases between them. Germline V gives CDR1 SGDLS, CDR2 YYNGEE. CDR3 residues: CASSPKANYGYTF. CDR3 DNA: TGTGCCAGCAGCCCCAAAGCTAACTATGGCTACACCTTC.

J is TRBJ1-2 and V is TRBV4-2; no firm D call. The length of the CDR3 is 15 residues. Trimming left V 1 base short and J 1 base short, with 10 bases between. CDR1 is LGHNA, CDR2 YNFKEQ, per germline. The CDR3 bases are TGTGCCAGCAGCCAAGGTCCGGGGATTAACTATGGCTACACCTTC. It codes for CASSQGPGINYGYTF.

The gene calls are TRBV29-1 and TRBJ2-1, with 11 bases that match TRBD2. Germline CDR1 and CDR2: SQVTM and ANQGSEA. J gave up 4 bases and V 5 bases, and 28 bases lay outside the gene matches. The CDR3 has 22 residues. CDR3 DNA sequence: TGCAGCGTTATATTGACTAGCGGGATTTCCCGATCAAAGGGGCTGGGTTACAATGAGCAGTTCTTC. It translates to CSVILTSGISRSKGLGYNEQFF.